This T cell receptor beta chain was found in a study of technical replicates of blood from a few donors. With V trimmed by 4 bases and J by 5 bases, 10 bases remained unmatched. CDR3 size: 15 residues. CDR1 and CDR2 (germline): MGHRA, YSYEKL. TCRdb keeps only in-frame clones here, not all; method: immunoSEQ multiplex PCR. This table holds about 80,000 clones, about 92% found once. The sequence came from a human donor in good health. V and J are TRBV4-1 and TRBJ1-2; 7 nucleotides agree with TRBD1. Sequencing was performed on T cells isolated from PBMCs. CDR3 DNA: TGCGCCAGCAGCCCCACGGGACAGCCCGCTTATGGCTACACCTTC. It is translated as CASSPTGQPAYGYTF.